This paragraph covers one T cell receptor (beta chain) sequence. The data belong to a study of blood T cell repertoires in COVID-19. Sequencing was performed with immunoSEQ multiplex PCR; in TCRdb, only in-frame clones are kept and a portion is missing. The table has 80,000 or so clones, 75% to 90% seen once. Germline V lookup: CDR1 LGHNA, CDR2 YNFKEQ. CDR3 size: 18 residues. With 3 bases clipped from V and 0 bases from J, the junction kept 11 bases outside the gene matches. The V call is TRBV4-2, the J call TRBJ2-3; 8 bases fit TRBD2. Material: peripheral blood. The TCR originated in a human donor in a cohort sampled during active COVID-19. In nucleotides, the CDR3 is TGTGCCAGCAGCCAGCGCCCCCCCGCTAGCGGGAGCACAGATACGCAGTATTTT. Protein sequence: CASSQRPPASGSTDTQYF.